This entry concerns a single TCR beta chain. Original analysis: Estimation of nucleated cell counts relied on the amplification of reference gene primers. The assay was immunoSEQ multiplex PCR, and TCRdb's table has in-frame clones only and misses some. The V and J calls and the clone size are those of that table, but D and trimming were determined from the DNA. The sample contains tens of thousands of clones, about 91% of which appear only once. With 4 bases clipped from V and 2 bases from J, the junction kept 3 bases outside the gene matches. The CDR3 length is 15 residues. Looked up from germline, CDR1 is MNHEY and CDR2 is SMNVEV (reference sequence). These data are taken from a study of blood T cell repertoires in COVID-19. For the study at large: Spain, Italy and the United States supplied samples that represented acute and convalescent COVID-19. Nucleic acid was either cDNA or gDNA, and it came from T cells, B-cell-depleted T cells, or PBMCs.

This chain joins TRBV27 and TRBJ2-1; 9 positions agree with TRBD2. The sample taken for sequencing was peripheral blood. The TCR comes from a woman between 65 and 79 years old with acute or convalescent COVID-19. The CDR3 bases are TGTGCCAGCAGTTGGAGCGGGAGGCCCTACAATGAGCAGTTCTTC. Translated: CASSWSGRPYNEQFF.